This T cell receptor (beta chain) was obtained from a study of OX40 agonist ivuxolimab in advanced cancers. In the study overall: The costimulatory receptor OX40 (CD134) was targeted by ivuxolimab, a fully human IgG2 agonistic monoclonal antibody. Intravenous ivuxolimab was administered to patients every 2 weeks at six dose levels: 0.01, 0.1, 0.3, 1.5, 3 and 10 mg/kg. Among the approximately 50 dose-escalation patients, about 19 had hepatocellular carcinoma, roughly 15 melanoma, 9 renal cell carcinoma and 9 head and neck cancer. In the dose-escalation cohort, 70% to 90% of patients were male, and the mean age was 60 years with a range of roughly 20 to 85. Prior anti-PD-1, anti-PD-L1 or anti-CTLA-4 therapy was permitted, and checkpoint inhibitors had been received by about 36% of dose-escalation patients. Three dose-escalation patients achieved partial responses, one with hepatocellular carcinoma and two with cutaneous melanoma. The point of sequencing TCRbeta in the periphery was to test whether ivuxolimab changed TCR sequence diversity and drove clonal T-cell expansion. The paper describes the monotherapy dose-escalation part (N ≈ 49 patients) of the phase I trial of ivuxolimab. The research as a whole found: In the 0.1-3.0 mg/kg groups, partial responders were among the patients with the lowest normalized peripheral clonal expansion, particularly in CD8+ T cells. Which antigens the clonally expanded peripheral T cells were specific for was not determined. Low levels of normalized T-cell clonal expansion were also seen in some nonresponding patients. After ivuxolimab, more expanded clones were found on average in CD8+ T cells than in CD4+ T cells. At doses from 0.1 to 3.0 mg/kg, clonal expansion was seen in both CD4+ and CD8+ blood T cells between baseline and week 6.

According to the germline V gene, CDR1 reads MDHEN and CDR2 reads SYDVKM. Taken from cysteine to phenylalanine, the CDR3 has 14 residues. Only the CDR3 DNA is retained, 42 bases long and in frame from the first base. At the junction V is shortened by 5 bases and J by 3 bases, with 11 bases in between. Notes on this clone: There is no known antigen for this receptor. No base-level quality is on record; no much larger clone is a single base apart.

To sequence the TCRbeta CDR3 region, genomic DNA was isolated from the sorted cells. The immunoSEQ Assay was used to sequence the TCRbeta CDR3 regions. Not all clones reach the TCRdb copy of this immuneACCESS table, which keeps in-frame sequences only. Checked studies attribute under half of the gap to unresolved V genes and leave the rest unexplained. The sample table lists approximately 94,000 clones, more than 85% of them with a count of one. The ten biggest clones cover under 0.65% of the sample. The trial excluded patients who had a history of autoimmune disease or were on systemic immunosuppression. Peripheral blood for TCR sequencing was drawn from every dose cohort at baseline, at cycle 4 day 1 and at cycle 7 day 1. The samples were drawn from a first-in-human, open-label, multicenter phase I dose-escalation trial of ivuxolimab. Adults with locally advanced or metastatic head and neck squamous cell, hepatocellular, melanoma or renal cell carcinoma were enrolled in the trial. Before TCR sequencing, CD4+ T cells and CD8+ T cells were sorted from peripheral blood as separate populations.

The source of this sequence is an adult with an advanced solid tumor such as melanoma, head and neck, liver or kidney cancer. The input for sequencing was CD4+ or CD8+ T cells sorted from blood, taken in a trial of the OX40 agonist ivuxolimab. The chain is encoded by TRBV28 joined to TRBJ1-5; no confident D gene assignment can be made. The DNA sequence is TGTGCCAGCAGTCCGGGGATGATCAATCAGCCCCAGCATTTT. Translated, it reads CASSPGMINQPQHF.